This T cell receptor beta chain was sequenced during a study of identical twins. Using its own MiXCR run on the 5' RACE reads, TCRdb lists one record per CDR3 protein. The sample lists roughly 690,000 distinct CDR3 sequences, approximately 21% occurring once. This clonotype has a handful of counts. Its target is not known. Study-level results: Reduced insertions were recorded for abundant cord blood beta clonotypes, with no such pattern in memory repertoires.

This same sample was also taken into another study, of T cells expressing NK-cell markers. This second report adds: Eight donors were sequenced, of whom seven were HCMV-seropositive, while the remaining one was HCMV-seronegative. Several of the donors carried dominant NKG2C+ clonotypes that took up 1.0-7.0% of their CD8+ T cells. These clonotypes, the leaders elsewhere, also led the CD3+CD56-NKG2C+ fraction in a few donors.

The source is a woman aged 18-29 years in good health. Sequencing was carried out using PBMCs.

The DNA for the CDR3 is TGTGCCAGCAGTCCGCGACTAGCGGGGGGCCAAGAGACCCAGTACTTC. Its protein product is CASSPRLAGGQETQYF. The rearrangement joins TRBV6-1 to TRBJ2-5; 13 bases align to TRBD2. The CDR3 spans 16 residues. Germline V gene data show CDR1 as MNHNS and CDR2 as SASEGT. The V segment lost 5 bases and the J segment 1 base; nucleotides outside the gene matches: 4.